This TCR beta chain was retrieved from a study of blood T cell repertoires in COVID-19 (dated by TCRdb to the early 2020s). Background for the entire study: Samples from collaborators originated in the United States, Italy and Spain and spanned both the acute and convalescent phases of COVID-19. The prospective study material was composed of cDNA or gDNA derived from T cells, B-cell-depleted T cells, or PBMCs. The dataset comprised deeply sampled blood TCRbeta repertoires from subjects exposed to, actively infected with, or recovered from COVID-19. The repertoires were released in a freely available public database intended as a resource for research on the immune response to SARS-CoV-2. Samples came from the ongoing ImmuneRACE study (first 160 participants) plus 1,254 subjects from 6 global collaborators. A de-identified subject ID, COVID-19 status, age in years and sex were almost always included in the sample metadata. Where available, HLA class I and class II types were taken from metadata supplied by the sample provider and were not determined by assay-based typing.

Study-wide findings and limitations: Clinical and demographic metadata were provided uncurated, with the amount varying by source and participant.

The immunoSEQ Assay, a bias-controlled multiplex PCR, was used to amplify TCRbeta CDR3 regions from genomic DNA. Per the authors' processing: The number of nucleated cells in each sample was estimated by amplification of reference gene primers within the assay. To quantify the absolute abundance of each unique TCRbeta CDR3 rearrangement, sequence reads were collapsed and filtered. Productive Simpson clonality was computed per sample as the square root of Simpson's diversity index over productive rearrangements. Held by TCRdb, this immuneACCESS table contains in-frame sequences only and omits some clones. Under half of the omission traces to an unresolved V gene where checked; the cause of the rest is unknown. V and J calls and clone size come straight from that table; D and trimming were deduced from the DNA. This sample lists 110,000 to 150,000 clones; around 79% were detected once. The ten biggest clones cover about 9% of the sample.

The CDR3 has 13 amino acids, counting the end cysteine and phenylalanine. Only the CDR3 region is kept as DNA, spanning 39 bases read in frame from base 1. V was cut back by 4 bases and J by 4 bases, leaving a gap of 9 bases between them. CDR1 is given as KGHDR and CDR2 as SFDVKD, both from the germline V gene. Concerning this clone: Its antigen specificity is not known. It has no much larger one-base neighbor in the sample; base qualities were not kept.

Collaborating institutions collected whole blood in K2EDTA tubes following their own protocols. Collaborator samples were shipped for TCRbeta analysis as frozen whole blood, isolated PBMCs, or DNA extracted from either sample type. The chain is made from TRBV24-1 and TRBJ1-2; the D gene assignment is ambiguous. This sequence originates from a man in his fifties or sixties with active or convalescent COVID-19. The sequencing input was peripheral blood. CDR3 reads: CATSEGRFYGYTF. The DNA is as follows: TGTGCCACCAGTGAAGGCAGGTTCTATGGCTACACCTTC.